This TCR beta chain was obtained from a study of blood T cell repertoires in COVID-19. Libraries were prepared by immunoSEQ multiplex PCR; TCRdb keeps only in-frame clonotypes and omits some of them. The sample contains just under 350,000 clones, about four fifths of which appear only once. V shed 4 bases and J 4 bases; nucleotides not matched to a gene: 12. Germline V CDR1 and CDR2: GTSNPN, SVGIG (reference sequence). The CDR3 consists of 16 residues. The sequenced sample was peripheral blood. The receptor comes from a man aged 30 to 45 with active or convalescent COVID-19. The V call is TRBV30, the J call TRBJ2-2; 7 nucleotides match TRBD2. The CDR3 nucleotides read TGTGCCTGGAACTGGGGCGGGAGACGGGCCACCGGGGAGCTGTTTTTT. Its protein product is CAWNWGGRRATGELFF.